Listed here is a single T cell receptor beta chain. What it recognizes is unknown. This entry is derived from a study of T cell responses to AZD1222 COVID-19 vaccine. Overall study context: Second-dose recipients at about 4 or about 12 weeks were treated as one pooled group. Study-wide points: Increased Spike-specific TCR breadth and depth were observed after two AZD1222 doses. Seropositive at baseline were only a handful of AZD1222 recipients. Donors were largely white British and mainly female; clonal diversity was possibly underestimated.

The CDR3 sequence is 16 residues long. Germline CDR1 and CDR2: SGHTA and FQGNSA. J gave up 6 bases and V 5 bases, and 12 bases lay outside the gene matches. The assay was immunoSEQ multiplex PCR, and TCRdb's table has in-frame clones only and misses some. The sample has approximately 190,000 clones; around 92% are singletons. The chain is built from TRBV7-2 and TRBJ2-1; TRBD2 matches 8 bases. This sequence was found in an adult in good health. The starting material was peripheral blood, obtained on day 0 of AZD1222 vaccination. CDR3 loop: CASSPRRLAGLNEQFF. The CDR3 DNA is TGTGCCAGCAGCCCTAGACGGCTAGCGGGCCTCAATGAGCAGTTCTTC.